The source of this TCR beta chain is a study of blood T cell repertoires in COVID-19 (dated by TCRdb to 2019 to 2021). Concerning the study at large: The collaborator samples originated in the United States, Italy and Spain and spanned the acute and convalescent phases of COVID-19. The material from the prospective study consisted of cDNA or gDNA derived from T cells, B-cell-depleted T cells, or PBMCs. Deeply sampled blood TCRbeta repertoires from subjects exposed to, actively infected with, or recovered from COVID-19 were included in the dataset. The repertoires were released in a freely available public database meant as a resource for research on the immune response to SARS-CoV-2. Samples were obtained from the ongoing ImmuneRACE study (first 160 participants) and from about 1,300 subjects provided by 6 global collaborators. Nearly every sample came with metadata listing a de-identified subject ID, COVID-19 status, age in years and sex. Where available, HLA class I and class II types were taken from metadata supplied by the sample provider and were not determined by assay-based typing. The full study reports these points: The quantity of clinical and demographic metadata differed by source and by participant and was supplied without curation.

With respect to this clone: Its antigen is unknown. No quality values exist for individual bases; no much larger clone is one base distant.

Whole blood was collected in K2EDTA tubes by collaborating institutions according to the institutions' own protocols. Collaborator samples were shipped for TCRbeta analysis as frozen whole blood, isolated PBMCs, or DNA extracted from either sample type. V has 5 bases trimmed and J has 1 base trimmed; junction bases matching no gene number 6. The CDR3 starts with the cysteine, ends with the phenylalanine, and has 15 residues. Only CDR3 DNA remains: 45 bases, in frame from the first base. As encoded in the germline V gene, CDR1 is MNHEY while CDR2 is SVGAGI. The immunoSEQ Assay, a bias-controlled multiplex PCR, was used to amplify TCRbeta CDR3 regions from genomic DNA. From the authors' description of their analysis: The number of nucleated cells in each sample was estimated from the amplification of reference gene primers within the assay. To quantify the absolute abundance of each unique TCRbeta CDR3 rearrangement, sequence reads were collapsed and filtered. For each sample, productive Simpson clonality was calculated by taking the square root of Simpson's diversity index across productive rearrangements. TCRdb re-hosts the immuneACCESS table, in-frame sequences only. Its copies lack some clones; in the studies checked, an unresolved V gene accounts for under half of them, and the cause for the rest is not known. Clone size and the V and J calls come from that table; the DNA yielded D and trimming. This sample holds about 84,000 clones; about three quarters were observed only once. More than 6.5% of the sample is taken by the ten largest.

The material sequenced was peripheral blood. Recombination joined TRBV6-5 with TRBJ1-1; 8 junctional bases match TRBD1. This clonotype was sampled from a man in his 70s with acute or convalescent COVID-19. The CDR3 region: CASSPRTGRNTEAFF. The sequence in DNA is TGTGCCAGCAGTCCCCGGACAGGGAGGAACACTGAAGCTTTCTTT.